The 21 T cell receptor beta chains below were found in one sample sequenced in a study of blood T cell repertoires in COVID-19. Libraries were prepared by immunoSEQ multiplex PCR; TCRdb keeps only in-frame clonotypes and omits some of them. The data hold roughly 150,000 clones, with more than 75% observed a single time. Sequenced input: peripheral blood. The receptors here all came from a woman between 45 and 65 years old with COVID-19, enrolled during active disease.

J is TRBJ2-7 and V is TRBV11-2; 7 positions agree with TRBD1. V trimming: 4 bases; J trimming: 6 bases; junction bases outside the gene matches: 9. The CDR3 sequence is 14 residues long. Germline V gene sequence: CDR1 SGHAT, CDR2 FQNNGV. The CDR3 protein is CASSSLQGVFEQYF. For the CDR3, the DNA is TGTGCCAGCAGCTCTCTGCAGGGGGTGTTCGAGCAGTACTTC.

The J gene is TRBJ2-5, the V gene TRBV4-2, with D perhaps TRBD2 (6 bases). V lost 4 bases to trimming and J lost 4 bases, with 10 bases between them. The CDR3 is made up of 13 amino acids. Germline CDR1 and CDR2: LGHNA and YNFKEQ. This CDR3 reads CASSPRGGETQYF. CDR3 in DNA: TGTGCCAGCAGCCCACGGGGAGGAGAGACCCAGTACTTC.

The chain uses TRBV6-1 and TRBJ2-1; 14 bases map to TRBD2. The CDR3 is 15 amino acids. Germline V gene sequence: CDR1 MNHNS, CDR2 SASEGT. The junction had 2 bases not matched to a gene; V was cut back by 3 bases and J by 7 bases. The DNA for the CDR3 is TGTGCCAGCAGTGAGACTAGCGGGGGGGGAAATGAGCAGTTCTTC. Translated: CASSETSGGGNEQFF.

This chain uses TRBV6-5 with TRBJ2-5, with 9 bases matching TRBD2. The germline V gene has CDR1 MNHEY and CDR2 SVGAGI. The ends lost 7 bases at V and 2 bases at J; junction bases unmatched: 5. CDR3 length: 14 amino acids. The CDR3 DNA is TGTGCCAGCAAGCCAGCGGGGGGACAAGAGACCCAGTACTTC. Translated, it gives CASKPAGGQETQYF.

This chain joins TRBV7-2 and TRBJ2-5, with TRBD2 matching 9 bases. Trimming removed 1 base from V and 5 bases from J; junction bases left unmatched: 8. The germline CDR1 and CDR2 sequences are SGHTA and FQGNSA. The CDR3 extends over 16 amino acids. The CDR3 protein is CASSLGGGGARETQYF. In nucleotides, the CDR3 is TGTGCCAGCAGCTTAGGTGGCGGGGGGGCAAGGGAGACCCAGTACTTC.

The rearrangement links TRBV12-5 to TRBJ2-5; 11 positions match TRBD2. The CDR3 consists of 17 residues. CDR1 and CDR2 from the germline V gene are LGHNT and FRNRAP. The trim removed 1 base at V and 5 bases at J, leaving 9 bases unmatched. CDR3 sequence: CASGLETSGVRGETQYF. The CDR3 region has the DNA TGTGCTAGTGGTTTGGAGACTAGCGGGGTCCGGGGGGAGACCCAGTACTTC.

This clone was detected once. The chain has TRBV7-9 and TRBJ2-2; D may be TRBD2 (5 bases). Trimming pared 5 bases from V and 5 bases from J, leaving 12 bases between. The CDR3 loop spans 14 amino acids. In germline, CDR1 is SEHNR, CDR2 FQNEAQ (reference sequence). CDR3 in DNA: TGTGCCAGCAGCCCGGAGAGGGTGACCGGGGAGCTGTTTTTT. The encoded protein is CASSPERVTGELFF.

The CDR3 DNA follows: TGTGCCAGCAGTCGGAACAGGGGGCTTTGGGAGACCCAGTACTTC. It specifies CASSRNRGLWETQYF. This chain uses TRBV6-5 with TRBJ2-5, with 9 positions matching TRBD1. The CDR3 covers 15 residues. Germline V gene lookup returns CDR1 MNHEY and CDR2 SVGAGI. Unmatched junction bases numbered 9, after V lost 5 bases and J lost 5 bases.

J is TRBJ1-5 and V is TRBV19; D possibly corresponds to TRBD1 (6 bases). V lost 5 bases and J 7 bases, leaving 12 bases between the germline ends. Germline CDR1 LNHDA, CDR2 SQIVND (reference sequence). This CDR3 has 13 amino acids. The CDR3 DNA reads as TGTGCCAGTAGTCCACAGGGCGGGCAGCCCCAGCATTTT. It specifies CASSPQGGQPQHF.

V and J are TRBV6-1 and TRBJ2-2; 10 bases line up with TRBD2. Germline values: CDR1 MNHNS, CDR2 SASEGT. CDR3 length equals 17 residues. J gave up 2 bases and V 4 bases, and 7 bases lay outside the gene matches. The chain's CDR3 is CASSGPLAGTNTGELFF. CDR3 nucleotide sequence: TGTGCCAGCAGTGGTCCACTAGCGGGGACAAACACCGGGGAGCTGTTTTTT.

This chain links TRBV12-5 with TRBJ2-7; TRBD1 might be the D (6 bases). The CDR3 is made up of 13 amino acids. The V gene lost 6 bases and the J gene lost 3 bases, with 12 bases spanning the gap. CDR1 LGHNT and CDR2 FRNRAP come from the germline V gene. The CDR3 loop is CASGRDINYEQYF. CDR3 coding DNA: TGTGCTAGTGGCCGGGACATTAACTACGAGCAGTACTTC.

The chain carries TRBV6-5 and TRBJ2-3, with D perhaps matching TRBD2 (5 bases). Germline loops: CDR1 MNHEY, CDR2 SVGAGI. The V and J ends lost 8 bases and 0 bases respectively, with 12 bases between them. The CDR3 is 14 amino acids. The CDR3 reads CASAERVSTDTQYF. DNA of the CDR3: TGTGCCAGCGCCGAGAGGGTAAGCACAGATACGCAGTATTTT.

This chain uses TRBV28 with TRBJ2-1, with D uncertain. V was trimmed by 5 bases and J by 10 bases, leaving 9 bases between them. The CDR3 sequence is 11 residues long. Germline CDR1 MDHEN, CDR2 SYDVKM. The CDR3 region has the DNA TGTGCCAGCAGTACGCCTACCGAGCAGTTCTTC. Its protein is CASSTPTEQFF.

The chain links TRBV10-3 to TRBJ2-1; 7 nucleotides line up with TRBD2. The CDR3 is 18 residues long. The V gene's germline CDR1 is ENHRY and CDR2 SYGVKD. J lost 4 bases, V lost 0 bases, and 12 bases had no gene match. Written as DNA, the CDR3 is TGTGCCATCAGTGAGTCGAGCGGTCAGGGAGGGGCGTACAATGAGCAGTTCTTC. Residues: CAISESSGQGGAYNEQFF.

The J gene is TRBJ1-5, the V gene TRBV30; no firm D call. V was pared by 2 bases and J by 0 bases, with 14 bases between. Germline CDR1 is GTSNPN and CDR2 is SVGIG (reference sequence). This CDR3 contains 16 residues. The CDR3 DNA reads TGTGCCTGGAGTCCGGGGTCGGGTCTTAGCAATCAGCCCCAGCATTTT. This translates into CAWSPGSGLSNQPQHF.

V gene TRBV5-1 combines with J gene TRBJ1-2, with 9 bases that match TRBD1. The CDR3 extends over 14 amino acids. After removal of 4 bases from V and 6 bases from J, the junction contained 7 bases not matched to a gene. Germline lookup yields CDR1 SGHRS and CDR2 YFSETQ. The CDR3 DNA reads TGCGCCAGCAGCCGACCCGACAGGGGGGATGGCTACACCTTC. It codes for CASSRPDRGDGYTF.

J is TRBJ1-6 and V is TRBV6-5; the D is unclear. This CDR3 is built from 15 residues. CDR1 MNHEY and CDR2 SVGAGI come from the germline V gene. V was trimmed by 2 bases and J by 6 bases, leaving 11 bases between them. Here the CDR3 DNA reads TGTGCCAGCAGTTACCCGGAGTTGAGTAATTCACCCCTCCACTTT. Encoded protein: CASSYPELSNSPLHF.

V usage is TRBV27 and J usage is TRBJ1-6, with 7 nucleotides matching TRBD1. Unmatched junction bases numbered 3, after V lost 5 bases and J lost 5 bases. Looked up from germline, CDR1 is MNHEY and CDR2 is SMNVEV (reference sequence). The CDR3 contains 14 residues. In DNA, the CDR3 is TGTGCCAGCAGTGCACAGGGGAATAATTCACCCCTCCACTTT. This sequence encodes CASSAQGNNSPLHF.

V and J are TRBV19 and TRBJ1-1, with 7 bases identical to TRBD1. The CDR3 covers 13 residues. Germline CDR1 and CDR2: LNHDA and SQIVND (reference sequence). Unmatched junction bases numbered 3, after V lost 4 bases and J lost 4 bases. The CDR3 is CASSTNRGTEAFF. The CDR3 bases are TGTGCCAGTAGTACCAACAGGGGCACTGAAGCTTTCTTT.

The chain links TRBV24-1 to TRBJ2-7, with 8 positions matching TRBD1. J was trimmed by 0 bases and V by 7 bases; bases with no gene match: 4. In germline, CDR1 is KGHDR, CDR2 SFDVKD. The CDR3 has 14 residues. The CDR3 DNA reads as TGTGCCACCAGATACAGGGGGTCCTCCTACGAGCAGTACTTC. Its translation: CATRYRGSSYEQYF.

The chain carries TRBV6-5 and TRBJ1-1; the D gene is possibly TRBD1 (5 bases). This CDR3 is 15 amino acids long. CDR1 and CDR2 from the germline V gene are MNHEY and SVGAGI. V gave up 5 bases and J gave up 5 bases, with 18 bases separating them. In nucleotides, the CDR3 is TGTGCCAGCAGTCCGCATACTTCGGGGGGAACTGAAGCTTTCTTT. Protein product: CASSPHTSGGTEAFF.